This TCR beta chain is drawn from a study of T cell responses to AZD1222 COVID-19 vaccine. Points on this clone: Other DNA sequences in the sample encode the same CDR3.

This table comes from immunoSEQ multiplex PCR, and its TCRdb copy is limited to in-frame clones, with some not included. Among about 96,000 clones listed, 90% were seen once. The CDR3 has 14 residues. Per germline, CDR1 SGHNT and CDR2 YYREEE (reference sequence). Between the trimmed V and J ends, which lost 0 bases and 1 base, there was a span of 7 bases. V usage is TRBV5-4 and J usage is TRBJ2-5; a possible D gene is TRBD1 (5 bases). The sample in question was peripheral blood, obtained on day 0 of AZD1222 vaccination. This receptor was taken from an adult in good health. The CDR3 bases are TGTGCCAGCAGCTTGGCTGGGGCCCAAGAGACCCAGTACTTC. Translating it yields CASSLAGAQETQYF.